The 4 T cell receptor beta chains below were found in one sample sequenced in a study of T cells after yellow fever vaccination. MiXCR was run by TCRdb on the 5' RACE reads, yielding one entry per CDR3 protein. The table lists tens of thousands of distinct CDR3 sequences, about 7.4% of them singletons, with 28% in the top ten. The sample consisted of CD8+ T cells sorted from PBMCs, taken less than 16 days after the first yellow fever vaccination. These TCRs come from a man between 18 and 29 years old who received the YFV17D yellow fever vaccine.

This clonotype was counted at least ten times. The chain is built from TRBV12-3 or TRBV12-4 and TRBJ1-1; 8 bases are shared with TRBD1. The V and J ends lost 6 bases and 4 bases, in that order; junction bases with no gene match: 7. This CDR3 comprises 14 residues. The CDR3 nucleotides read TGTGCCAGCAGCCCCAACAGGGGGGGCACTGAAGCTTTCTTT. This translates into CASSPNRGGTEAFF.

In its sample, this clonotype was seen many times. The rearrangement joins TRBV4-3 to TRBJ1-1, with D hard to call. The CDR3 contains 14 residues. Germline V gene sequence: CDR1 LGHNA, CDR2 YSLEER. V was trimmed by 0 bases and J by 7 bases, leaving 12 bases between them. CDR3 sequence reads: CASSQDHYTNEAFF. The CDR3 DNA reads as TGCGCCAGCAGCCAAGACCATTATACTAATGAAGCTTTCTTT.

This clonotype was observed at least ten times. This chain links TRBV6-1 with TRBJ2-3; D might be TRBD1 or TRBD2, each matching 7 bases. Trimming removed 8 bases from V and 2 bases from J, with 17 bases in between. This CDR3 is 15 amino acids long. Germline V lookup: CDR1 MNHNS, CDR2 SASEGT. CDR3 loop: CASRLREGATDTQYF. DNA for the CDR3: TGTGCCAGCCGCCTGAGGGAGGGGGCCACAGATACGCAGTATTTT.

This clonotype has a count of ten or more. The chain carries TRBV27 and TRBJ2-3, with TRBD2 identical over 7 bases. The CDR3 has 15 residues. Germline V gene lookup returns CDR1 MNHEY and CDR2 SMNVEV (reference sequence). The junction had 8 bases not matched to a gene; V was cut back by 5 bases and J by 3 bases. CDR3 nucleotide sequence: TGTGCCAGCAGTGCTCTTTGGGGGGGGACAGATACGCAGTATTTT. The encoded protein is CASSALWGGTDTQYF.